This T cell receptor (beta chain) was identified in a study of cytomegalovirus exposure and HLA in healthy donors. About the research overall: As released early, the data held about 85 million unique TCRs from HLA-typed donors.

After removal of 5 bases from V and 4 bases from J, the junction contained 6 bases not matched to a gene. Germline V CDR1 and CDR2: MDHEN, SYDVKM. The CDR3 extends over 14 amino acids. Of note for this clone: Its antigen is as yet unknown.

Study-wide points: With DRB1 most and HLA-C fewest, TCR association rates differed between HLA loci in a later analysis.

PCR used 60 Vbeta primers and 13 Jbeta primers. The table came from immunoSEQ multiplex PCR; TCRdb's copy has only in-frame clones and leaves some out. Of approximately 200,000 clones listed, approximately 84% are singletons. Material: PBMCs. The V call is TRBV28, the J call TRBJ1-2; 8 nucleotides align to TRBD1. The source of this sequence is a woman aged 25 to 39 in good health and CMV-seropositive. CDR3 amino acids: CASSIRGLLYGYTF. The CDR3 nucleotides read TGTGCCAGCAGTATCAGGGGGCTACTCTATGGCTACACCTTC.